The clone carrying this TCR beta chain was detected only once. The antigen remains unidentified. Relapses following autologous stem cell transplantation were seen in all patients, with brentuximab vedotin exposure varying. Sequencing was performed with immunoSEQ multiplex PCR; in TCRdb, only in-frame clones are kept and a portion is missing. Among fewer than 30,000 clones, 83% were seen once, and the ten largest hold 20% to 25%. This record belongs to a study of PD-1 blockade in classical Hodgkin lymphoma. Regarding the study as a whole: By C4D1, diversity of CD4+ TCRs had risen significantly, whereas that of CD8+ TCRs had not.

The sequence was collected from a human donor with classical Hodgkin lymphoma. Specimen: peripheral blood mononuclear cells (PBMCs), collected before the second cycle of nivolumab.

For the CDR3, the DNA is TGTGCCAGCAGCGCCGGGACCACATACAATGAGCAGTTCTTC. Protein: CASSAGTTYNEQFF. The V and J genes are TRBV9 and TRBJ2-1, with D perhaps TRBD1 or TRBD2 (5 bases each). V was pared by 3 bases and J by 4 bases, with 11 bases between. The CDR3 loop spans 14 amino acids. From germline, CDR1 is SGDLS and CDR2 YYNGEE. Full variable domain (outside the CDR3, taken from reference TRBV9 and TRBJ2-1): DSGVTQTPKHLITATGQRVTLRCSPRSGDLSVYWYQQSLDQGLQFLIQYYNGEERAKGNILERFSAQQFPDLHSELNLSSLELGDSALYFCASSAGTTYNEQFFGPGTRLTVL.